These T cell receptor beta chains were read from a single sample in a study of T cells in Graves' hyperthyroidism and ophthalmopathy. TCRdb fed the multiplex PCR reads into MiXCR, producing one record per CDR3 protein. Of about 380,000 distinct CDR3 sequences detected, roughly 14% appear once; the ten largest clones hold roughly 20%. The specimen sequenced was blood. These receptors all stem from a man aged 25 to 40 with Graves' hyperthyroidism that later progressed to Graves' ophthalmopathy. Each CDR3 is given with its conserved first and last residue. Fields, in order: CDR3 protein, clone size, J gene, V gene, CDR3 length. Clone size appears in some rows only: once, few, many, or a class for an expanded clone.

CDR3: CASIPGQGGEAFF; size: few; J: TRBJ1-1; V: TRBV5-6; length: 13
CDR3: CASSLKSANTEAFF; size: many; J: TRBJ1-1; V: TRBV5-1; length: 14
CDR3: CASSGPGQGWPQHF; size: many; J: TRBJ1-5; V: TRBV7-2; length: 14
CDR3: CASSPGTLQDSPLHF; size: NA; J: TRBJ1-6; V: TRBV5-1; length: 15
CDR3: CATGQGMKETQYF; size: NA; J: TRBJ2-5; V: TRBV10-3; length: 13
CDR3: CASSFIAGAESSYNEQFF; size: few; J: TRBJ2-1; V: TRBV7-9; length: 18
CDR3: CAWSEVDYEQYF; size: many; J: TRBJ2-7; V: TRBV30; length: 12
CDR3: CASTRRGVSNQPQHF; size: few; J: TRBJ1-5; V: TRBV5-6; length: 15
CDR3: CASSLTTGQPQHF; size: many; J: TRBJ1-5; V: TRBV3-1; length: 13
CDR3: CASSGPTSGGGNEQFF; size: many; J: TRBJ2-1; V: TRBV7-9; length: 16
CDR3: CASSRGPNTQYF; size: many; J: TRBJ2-3; V: TRBV12-3/TRBV12-4; length: 12
CDR3: CASSQGQLYGYTF; size: many; J: TRBJ1-2; V: TRBV14; length: 13
CDR3: CASSLSRGLNEQFF; size: few; J: TRBJ2-1; V: TRBV12-3/TRBV12-4; length: 14
CDR3: CASSEEVGGADTQYF; size: NA; J: TRBJ2-3; V: TRBV6-1; length: 15
CDR3: CASSLNGENTEAFF; size: many; J: TRBJ1-1; V: TRBV7-2; length: 14
CDR3: CASSYGSAPYNEQFF; size: few; J: TRBJ2-1; V: TRBV6-6; length: 15
CDR3: CASSLNGGGEETQYF; size: many; J: TRBJ2-5; V: TRBV7-3; length: 15
CDR3: CASSSSSRDTGELFF; size: many; J: TRBJ2-2; V: TRBV27; length: 15
CDR3: CASSIMQGWDTGELFF; size: few; J: TRBJ2-2; V: TRBV19; length: 16
CDR3: CASSPTGFNFEKLFF; size: few; J: TRBJ1-4; V: TRBV4-1; length: 15
CDR3: CAISLRGGYDSPLHF; size: many; J: TRBJ1-6; V: TRBV10-3; length: 15
CDR3: CASSPGTPNTEAFF; size: many; J: TRBJ1-1; V: TRBV19; length: 14
CDR3: CASSSAGAGAKNIQYF; size: NA; J: TRBJ2-4; V: TRBV6-1; length: 16
CDR3: CASSSWDRGNDEQYF; size: NA; J: TRBJ2-7; V: TRBV27; length: 15
CDR3: CASSLATGADTQYF; size: few; J: TRBJ2-3; V: TRBV7-9; length: 14
CDR3: CASSQRFTMNTEAFF; size: many; J: TRBJ1-1; V: TRBV6-1; length: 15
CDR3: CSARGTTDTQYF; size: many; J: TRBJ2-3; V: TRBV20-1; length: 12
CDR3: CSVASGYNSPLHF; size: few; J: TRBJ1-6; V: TRBV29-1; length: 13
CDR3: CASSYDGRSYEQYF; size: few; J: TRBJ2-7; V: TRBV7-6; length: 14
CDR3: CASWLHLYEQYF; size: NA; J: TRBJ2-7; V: TRBV18; length: 12
CDR3: CASSPNRDWNYEQYF; size: few; J: TRBJ2-7; V: TRBV18; length: 15
CDR3: CASSSGPTDTQYF; size: many; J: TRBJ2-3; V: TRBV18; length: 13
CDR3: CASSLGRGSGDEQFF; size: few; J: TRBJ2-1; V: TRBV7-6; length: 15
CDR3: CASSGPGEQFF; size: many; J: TRBJ2-1; V: TRBV27; length: 11
CDR3: CSAKTGGLYGYTF; size: many; J: TRBJ1-2; V: TRBV20-1; length: 13
CDR3: CASSYSQGRVNQPQHF; size: many; J: TRBJ1-5; V: TRBV6-2/TRBV6-3; length: 16
CDR3: CAMSQARDYEQYF; size: few; J: TRBJ2-7; V: TRBV10-3; length: 13
CDR3: CAWSDPDRGYEQYF; size: few; J: TRBJ2-7; V: TRBV30; length: 14
CDR3: CASSLTAGTSTEAFF; size: many; J: TRBJ1-1; V: TRBV28; length: 15
CDR3: CSVEKGAWNTEAFF; size: NA; J: TRBJ1-1; V: TRBV29-1; length: 14